A single sample is the source of the 7 T cell receptor beta chains below, sequenced in a study of shared clonotypes between healthy human individuals. CD8 cells classed as naive were CD45RO-negative and positively selected for CCR7, excluding terminally differentiated effector memory CD45RA+ cells. TCRdb keeps only in-frame clones here, not all; method: immunoSEQ multiplex PCR. The data hold about 1,800,000 clones, with approximately 95% observed a single time. Material for sequencing was naive CD8+ T cells sorted from blood. All receptors derive from a man between 18 and 35 years old in good health.

This clone was picked up one time. This chain connects TRBV11-2 to TRBJ1-1; a weak D match, TRBD1 (5 bases). The germline V gene encodes CDR1 SGHAT and CDR2 FQNNGV. Deletions cut 5 bases from V and 2 bases from J, with 9 bases between. There are 13 residues in the CDR3. CDR3 nucleotide sequence: TGTGCCAGCAGCGACGGGGCCAACACTGAAGCTTTCTTT. Translating gives CASSDGANTEAFF.

The chain has TRBV7-9 and TRBJ2-5; TRBD1 aligns across 7 bases. V lost 2 bases and J lost 6; bases outside the gene matches: 12. CDR3 length: 16 residues. Per germline, CDR1 SEHNR and CDR2 FQNEAQ (reference sequence). The CDR3 reads CASSLSRDRTGKTQYF. CDR3 coding DNA: TGTGCCAGCAGCTTAAGCCGGGACCGGACAGGAAAGACCCAGTACTTC.

The V and J genes are TRBV13 and TRBJ2-2, with TRBD1 matching over 9 bases. The germline V gene has CDR1 PRHDT and CDR2 FYEKMQ (reference sequence). The CDR3 covers 22 residues. Losses at the gene ends were 4 bases for V and 2 bases for J; bases not matched to a gene: 23. CDR3 nucleotide sequence: TGTGCCAGCAGCTCCAGTCCCGGGACAGGGCTGGTTGATATGCCCAACACCGGGGAGCTGTTTTTT. Translated: CASSSSPGTGLVDMPNTGELFF.

CDR3 in amino acids: CASNVAGGADTQYF. CDR3 bases: TGTGCCAGCAATGTAGCGGGAGGGGCAGATACGCAGTATTTT. The V and J genes are TRBV11-2 and TRBJ2-3; 11 bases align to TRBD2. The length of the CDR3 is 14 residues. Germline CDR1 reads SGHAT; CDR2 reads FQNNGV. The V and J ends lost 7 bases and 4 bases, in that order; junction bases with no gene match: 4.

The V call is TRBV6-5, the J call TRBJ2-7; D is tentatively TRBD1 or TRBD2 (5 bases each). The V end lost 7 bases, the J end lost 4 bases, and 20 bases lay between the germline ends. Germline V gene data show CDR1 as MNHEY and CDR2 as SVGAGI. The CDR3 has 15 residues. In DNA form, the CDR3 reads TGTGCCAGCACTAGCATGAGGGGCAGTGGGTACGAGCAGTACTTC. It encodes CASTSMRGSGYEQYF.

This chain joins TRBV27 and TRBJ1-2, with a weak D call TRBD1 (5 bases). V shed 5 bases and J shed 6 bases, with 13 bases lying between them. Germline V gene sequence: CDR1 MNHEY, CDR2 SMNVEV (reference sequence). The CDR3 runs 13 residues. CDR3 sequence (DNA): TGTGCCAGCAGTCCAGGGCCGGGGCATGGCTACACCTTC. This translates into CASSPGPGHGYTF.

This chain links TRBV12-5 with TRBJ2-2; possible D gene TRBD2, 5 bases. The V end lost 1 base, the J end lost 7 bases, and 10 bases lay between the germline ends. The CDR3 spans 14 residues. Germline assignment: CDR1 LGHNT and CDR2 FRNRAP. The CDR3 protein is CASGLGPGNGELFF. DNA for the CDR3: TGTGCTAGTGGTTTGGGCCCGGGGAACGGGGAGCTGTTTTTT.